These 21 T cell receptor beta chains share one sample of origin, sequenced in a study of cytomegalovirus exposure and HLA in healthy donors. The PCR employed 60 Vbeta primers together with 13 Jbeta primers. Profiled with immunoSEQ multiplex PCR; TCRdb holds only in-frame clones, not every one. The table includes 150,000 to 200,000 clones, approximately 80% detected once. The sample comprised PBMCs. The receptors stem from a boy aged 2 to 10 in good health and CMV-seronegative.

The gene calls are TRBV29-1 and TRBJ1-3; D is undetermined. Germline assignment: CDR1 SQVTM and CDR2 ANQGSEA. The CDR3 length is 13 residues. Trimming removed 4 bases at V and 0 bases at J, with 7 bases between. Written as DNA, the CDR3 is TGCAGCGTTGGGACTGCCTCTGGAAACACCATATATTTT. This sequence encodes CSVGTASGNTIYF.

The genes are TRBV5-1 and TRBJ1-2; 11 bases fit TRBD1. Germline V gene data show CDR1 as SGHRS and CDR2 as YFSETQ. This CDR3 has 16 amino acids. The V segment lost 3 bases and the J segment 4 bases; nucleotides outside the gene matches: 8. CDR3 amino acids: CASSSPGQGDPYGYTF. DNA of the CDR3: TGCGCCAGCAGCTCCCCGGGACAGGGGGACCCCTATGGCTACACCTTC.

The CDR3 loop is CASSPWRTGNAKRNTEAFF. The CDR3 coding sequence is TGTGCCAGCTCACCTTGGAGGACAGGGAACGCGAAAAGAAACACTGAAGCTTTCTTT. The chain uses TRBV18 and TRBJ1-1, with TRBD1 matching over 8 bases. CDR1 is KGHSH and CDR2 is LQKENI in the germline V gene. V was clipped by 3 bases and J by 2 bases; unmatched bases: 17. The CDR3 loop spans 19 amino acids.

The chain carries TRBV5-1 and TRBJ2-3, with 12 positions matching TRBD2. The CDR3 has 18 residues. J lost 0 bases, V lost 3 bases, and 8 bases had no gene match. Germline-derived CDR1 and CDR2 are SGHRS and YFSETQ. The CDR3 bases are TGCGCCAGCAGCTCGTGGACTAGCGGGGTCTCTAGCACAGATACGCAGTATTTT. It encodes CASSSWTSGVSSTDTQYF.

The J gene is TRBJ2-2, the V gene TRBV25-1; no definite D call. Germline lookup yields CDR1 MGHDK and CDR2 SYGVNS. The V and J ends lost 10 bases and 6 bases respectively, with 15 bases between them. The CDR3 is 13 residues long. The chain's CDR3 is CATSPHVPGELFF. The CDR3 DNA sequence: TGTGCCACTTCCCCACACGTTCCCGGGGAGCTGTTTTTT.

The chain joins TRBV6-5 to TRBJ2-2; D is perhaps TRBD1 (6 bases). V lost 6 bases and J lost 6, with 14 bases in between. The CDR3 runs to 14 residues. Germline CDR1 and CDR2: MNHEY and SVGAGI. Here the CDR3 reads CASSLQGNAGELFF. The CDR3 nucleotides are TGTGCCAGCAGCCTACAGGGAAACGCCGGGGAGCTGTTTTTT.

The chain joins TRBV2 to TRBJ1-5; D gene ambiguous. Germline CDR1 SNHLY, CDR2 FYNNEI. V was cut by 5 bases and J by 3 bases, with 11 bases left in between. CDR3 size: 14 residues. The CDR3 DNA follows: TGTGCCAGCAGTAGCCTGAGCTCCAATCAGCCCCAGCATTTT. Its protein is CASSSLSSNQPQHF.

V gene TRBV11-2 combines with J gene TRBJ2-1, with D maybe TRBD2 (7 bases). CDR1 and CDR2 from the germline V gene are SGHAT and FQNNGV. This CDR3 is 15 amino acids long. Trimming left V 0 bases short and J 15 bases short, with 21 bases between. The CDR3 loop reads CASSLDVRGRGGRFF. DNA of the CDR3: TGTGCCAGCAGCTTAGATGTAAGGGGGAGGGGAGGGCGGTTCTTC.

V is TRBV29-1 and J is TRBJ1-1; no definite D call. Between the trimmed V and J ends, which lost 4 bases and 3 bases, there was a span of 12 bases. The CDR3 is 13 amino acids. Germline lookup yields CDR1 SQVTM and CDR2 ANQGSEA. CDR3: CSVAQSGYTEAFF. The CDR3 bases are TGCAGCGTTGCACAGTCCGGATACACTGAAGCTTTCTTT.

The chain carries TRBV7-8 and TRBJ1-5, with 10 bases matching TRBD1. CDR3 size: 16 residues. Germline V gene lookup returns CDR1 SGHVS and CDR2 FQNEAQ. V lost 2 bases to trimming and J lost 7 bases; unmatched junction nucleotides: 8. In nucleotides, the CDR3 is TGTGCCAGCAGCTTAATGGGACAGGGGATCCAGCAGCCCCAGCATTTT. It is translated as CASSLMGQGIQQPQHF.

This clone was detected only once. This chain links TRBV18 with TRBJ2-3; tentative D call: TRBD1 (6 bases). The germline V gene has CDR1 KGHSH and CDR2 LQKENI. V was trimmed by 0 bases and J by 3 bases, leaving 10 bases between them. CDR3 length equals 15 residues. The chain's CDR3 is CASSPPIQGTDTQYF. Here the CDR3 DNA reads TGTGCCAGCTCACCACCGATCCAGGGGACAGATACGCAGTATTTT. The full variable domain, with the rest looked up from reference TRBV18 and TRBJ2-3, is NAGVMQNPRHLVRRRGQEARLRCSPMKGHSHVYWYRQLPEEGLKFMVYLQKENIIDESGMPKERFSAEFPKEGPSILRIQQVVRGDSAAYFCASSPPIQGTDTQYFGPGTRLTVL.

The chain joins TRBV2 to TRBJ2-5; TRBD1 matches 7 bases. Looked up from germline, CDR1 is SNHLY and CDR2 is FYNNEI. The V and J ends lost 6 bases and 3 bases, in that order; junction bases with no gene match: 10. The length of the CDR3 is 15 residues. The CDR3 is CASRPTGIVEETQYF. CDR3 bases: TGTGCCAGCAGGCCGACAGGGATTGTGGAAGAGACCCAGTACTTC.

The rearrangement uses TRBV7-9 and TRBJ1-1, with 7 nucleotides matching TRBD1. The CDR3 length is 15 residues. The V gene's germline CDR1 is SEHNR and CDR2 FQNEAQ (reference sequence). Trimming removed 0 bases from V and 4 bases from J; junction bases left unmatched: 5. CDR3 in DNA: TGTGCCAGCAGCTTAGCCTCAGGGGGTAGCACTGAAGCTTTCTTT. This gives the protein CASSLASGGSTEAFF.

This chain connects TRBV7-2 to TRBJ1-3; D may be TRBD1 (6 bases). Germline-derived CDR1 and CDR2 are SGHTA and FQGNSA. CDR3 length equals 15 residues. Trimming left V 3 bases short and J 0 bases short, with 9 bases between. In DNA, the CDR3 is TGTGCCAGCAGCTTCGGGGGGCACTCTGGAAACACCATATATTTT. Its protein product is CASSFGGHSGNTIYF.

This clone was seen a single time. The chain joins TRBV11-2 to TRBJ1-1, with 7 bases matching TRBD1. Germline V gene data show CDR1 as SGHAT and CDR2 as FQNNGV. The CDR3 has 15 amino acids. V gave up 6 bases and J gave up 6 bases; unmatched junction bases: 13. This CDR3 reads CASRGDRTGLAEAFF. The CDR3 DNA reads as TGTGCCAGCAGGGGGGACCGGACAGGCCTCGCTGAAGCTTTCTTT.

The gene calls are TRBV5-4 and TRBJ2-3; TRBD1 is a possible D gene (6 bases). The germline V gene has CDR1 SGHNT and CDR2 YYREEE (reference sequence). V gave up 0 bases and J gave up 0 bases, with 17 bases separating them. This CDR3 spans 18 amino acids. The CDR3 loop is CASSLDQLGATSTDTQYF. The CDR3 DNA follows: TGTGCCAGCAGCTTGGATCAGTTGGGGGCTACTAGCACAGATACGCAGTATTTT.

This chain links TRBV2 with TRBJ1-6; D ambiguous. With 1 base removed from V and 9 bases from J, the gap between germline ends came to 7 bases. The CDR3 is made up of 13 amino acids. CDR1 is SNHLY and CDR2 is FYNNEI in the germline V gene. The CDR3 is CASSEGWSSPLHF. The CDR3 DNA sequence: TGTGCCAGCAGTGAAGGTTGGAGTTCACCCCTCCACTTT. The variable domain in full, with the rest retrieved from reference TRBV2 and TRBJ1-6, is EPEVTQTPSHQVTQMGQEVILRCVPISNHLYFYWYRQILGQKVEFLVSFYNNEISEKSEIFDDQFSVERPDGSNFTLKIRSTKLEDSAMYFCASSEGWSSPLHFGNGTRLTVT.

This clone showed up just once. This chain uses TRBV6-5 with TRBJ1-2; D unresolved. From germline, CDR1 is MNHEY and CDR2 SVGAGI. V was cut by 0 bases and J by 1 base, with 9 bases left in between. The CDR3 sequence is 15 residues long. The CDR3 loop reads CASSYSGGSNYGYTF. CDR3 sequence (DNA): TGTGCCAGCAGTTACTCGGGCGGGAGTAACTATGGCTACACCTTC.

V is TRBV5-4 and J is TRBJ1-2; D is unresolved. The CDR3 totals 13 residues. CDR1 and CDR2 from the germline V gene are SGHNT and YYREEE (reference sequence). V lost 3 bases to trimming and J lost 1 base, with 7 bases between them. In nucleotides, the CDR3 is TGTGCCAGCAGCTATCCGAGTAACTATGGCTACACCTTC. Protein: CASSYPSNYGYTF.

The CDR3 nucleotides read TGCGCCAGCAGCCCACGACTAGCGGTAAGCACAGATACGCAGTATTTT. The encoded protein is CASSPRLAVSTDTQYF. The V and J genes are TRBV4-1 and TRBJ2-3; 9 bases match TRBD2. The CDR3 spans 16 residues. The germline V gene encodes CDR1 MGHRA and CDR2 YSYEKL. Losses at the gene ends were 4 bases for V and 0 bases for J; bases not matched to a gene: 5.

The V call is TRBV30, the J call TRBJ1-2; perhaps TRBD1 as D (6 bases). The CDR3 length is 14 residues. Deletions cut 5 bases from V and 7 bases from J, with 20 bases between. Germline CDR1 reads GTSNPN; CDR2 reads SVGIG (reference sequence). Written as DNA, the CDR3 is TGTGCCTGGGCGCAGGCGTTGGGGGCGGGTGGCTACACCTTC. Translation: CAWAQALGAGGYTF.